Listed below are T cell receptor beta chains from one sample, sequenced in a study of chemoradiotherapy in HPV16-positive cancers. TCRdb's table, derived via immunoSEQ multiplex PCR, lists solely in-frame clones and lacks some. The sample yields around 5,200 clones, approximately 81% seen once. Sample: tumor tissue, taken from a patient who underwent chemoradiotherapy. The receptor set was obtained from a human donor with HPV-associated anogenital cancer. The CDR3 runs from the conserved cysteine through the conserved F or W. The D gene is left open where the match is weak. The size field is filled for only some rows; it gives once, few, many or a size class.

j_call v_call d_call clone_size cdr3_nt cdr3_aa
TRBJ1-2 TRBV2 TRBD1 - TGTGCCGTCGCTACAGGGGCTAACTATGGCTACACCTTC CAVATGANYGYTF
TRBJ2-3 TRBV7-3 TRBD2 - TGTGCCAGCAGCTTAGAGGCGGGGGGCGCTACGCAGTATTTT CASSLEAGGATQYF
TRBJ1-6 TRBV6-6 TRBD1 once TGTGCCAGCATAAGGGACAGTAATTCACCCCTCCACTTT CASIRDSNSPLHF
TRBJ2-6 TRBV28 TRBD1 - TGTGCCAGCAGTTTACTAGGACAGGGGGCCGGGGCCAACGTCCTGACTTTC CASSLLGQGAGANVLTF
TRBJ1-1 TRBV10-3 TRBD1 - TGTGCCATCAGTGAGTACCGCGGACAGGGGAACGCTGAAGCTTTCTTT CAISEYRGQGNAEAFF
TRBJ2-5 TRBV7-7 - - TGTGCCAGCAGCTTAGATCCACTCCAAGAGACCCAGTACTTC CASSLDPLQETQYF
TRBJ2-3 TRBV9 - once TGTGCCAGCAGCTCGCAAGAGATATACTCTTCGCAGTATTTT CASSSQEIYSSQYF
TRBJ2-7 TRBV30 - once TGTGCCTGGAGTTGGGGGATGACCTACGAGCAGTACTTC CAWSWGMTYEQYF
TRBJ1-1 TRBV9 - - TGTGCCAGCAGCGTAGGCAGGATGGGGACCACTGAAGCTTTCTTT CASSVGRMGTTEAFF
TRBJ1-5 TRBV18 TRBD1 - TGTGCCAGCTCACAACTATCGACAGGGAGCAATCAGCCCCAGCATTTT CASSQLSTGSNQPQHF
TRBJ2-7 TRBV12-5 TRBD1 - TGTGCTAGTGGTTTGGCGACAGGGGCCCCCTACGAGCAGTACTTC CASGLATGAPYEQYF
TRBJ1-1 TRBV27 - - TGTGCCAGCCAGCCTGAAGCTTTCTTT CASQPEAFF
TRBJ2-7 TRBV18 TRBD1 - TGTGCCAGCTCACCCGACAGGGTGTTTGACTTCGACGAGCAGTACTTC CASSPDRVFDFDEQYF
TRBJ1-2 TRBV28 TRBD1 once TGTGCCAGCAGTTTCCAGGGACAGCGAGAATTTAACTATGGCTACACCTTC CASSFQGQREFNYGYTF
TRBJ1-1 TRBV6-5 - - TGTGCCAGCAGTCCCCAAACAGGAGCCCGGGGTGAAGCTTTCTTT CASSPQTGARGEAFF
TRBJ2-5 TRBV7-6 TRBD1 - TGTGCCAGCAGCTTAGTACGGGACAGGGGACGGGAGACCCAGTACTTC CASSLVRDRGRETQYF